One and the same sample provided the 14 T cell receptor beta chains below, sequenced in a study of T-cell memory formation after mild COVID-19. TCRdb called the 5' RACE reads again in MiXCR, with one record for every CDR3 protein. The sample shows 350,000 to 550,000 distinct CDR3 sequences, about 20% of them seen only once. Sample: PBMCs or a T cell subset sorted from them (not recorded which). All receptors derive from a man between 18 and 35 years old who had mild COVID-19 (a few samples of this study predate the infection). Cell type and time point are not known.

This sequence joins TRBV5-6 and TRBJ1-2; the D is unclear. Germline CDR1 and CDR2: SGHDT and YYEEEE. The ends were cut back, 1 base at V and 0 bases at J, with 7 bases in the middle. The CDR3 is made up of 14 amino acids. The CDR3 nucleotides read TGTGCCAGCAGCTTGCGAGGATCTAACTATGGCTACACCTTC. It specifies CASSLRGSNYGYTF.

This clonotype was observed a few times. This chain joins TRBV12-3 or TRBV12-4 and TRBJ2-5; 7 positions match TRBD2. J was trimmed by 5 bases and V by 8 bases; bases with no gene match: 8. The CDR3 runs 13 residues. CDR3 nucleotide sequence: TGTGCCAGCGGGGGGGGTTGGAGGGAGACCCAGTACTTC. This translates into CASGGGWRETQYF.

The chain is built from TRBV4-3 and TRBJ1-1; a weak D match, TRBD1 (5 bases). Trimming left V 3 bases short and J 1 base short, with 9 bases between. The CDR3 totals 14 residues. Germline CDR1 reads LGHNA; CDR2 reads YSLEER. This chain's CDR3 is CASSQGRGNTEAFF. Written as DNA, the CDR3 is TGCGCCAGCAGCCAGGGGAGGGGGAACACTGAAGCTTTCTTT.

The chain couples TRBV24-1 to TRBJ1-2, with 8 bases matching TRBD1. Germline CDR1 KGHDR, CDR2 SFDVKD. The CDR3 is 14 amino acids. Trimming cost V 3 bases and J 6 bases; bases outside gene matches: 5. The CDR3 DNA follows: TGTGCCACCAGTGATGCGGACAGGGCGGATGGCTACACCTTC. This encodes CATSDADRADGYTF.

This rearrangement joins TRBV6-2 or TRBV6-3 to TRBJ1-1, with D unresolved. There are 15 residues in the CDR3. Trimming removed 2 bases at V and 2 bases at J, with 12 bases between. Germline values: CDR1 MNHEY, CDR2 SVGEGT. CDR3 nucleotides: TGTGCCAGCAGTTACGTAGCCGGCTTAAACACTGAAGCTTTCTTT. Amino acid sequence: CASSYVAGLNTEAFF.

The chain joins TRBV7-2 to TRBJ1-6; D unresolved. The CDR3 extends over 15 amino acids. CDR1 and CDR2 from the germline V gene are SGHTA and FQGNSA. The V end lost 5 bases, the J end lost 10 bases, and 18 bases lay between the germline ends. CDR3 DNA: TGTGCCAGCAGCCAAGAGGGAGGGTCGAACTCACCCCTCCACTTT. It specifies CASSQEGGSNSPLHF.

The chain carries TRBV20-1 and TRBJ2-3; no definite D call. The CDR3 length is 13 residues. Trimming took off 5 bases at V and 0 bases at J, with 9 bases between the two ends. The germline V gene has CDR1 DFQATT and CDR2 SNEGSKA (reference sequence). The chain's CDR3 is CSARRRSTDTQYF. Written as DNA, the CDR3 is TGCAGTGCTCGTAGACGGAGCACAGATACGCAGTATTTT.

This clonotype was seen more than once but under ten times. The CDR3 sequence is CASSQRDRGQETQYF. The CDR3 DNA is TGTGCCAGCAGCCAGAGAGACAGGGGACAAGAGACCCAGTACTTC. This sequence joins TRBV7-2 and TRBJ2-5; 8 positions match TRBD1. Germline V gene lookup returns CDR1 SGHTA and CDR2 FQGNSA. CDR3 length equals 15 residues. Trimming took 5 bases from V and 2 from J; bases not matched to a gene: 7. Full variable domain (missing parts from reference TRBV7-2 and TRBJ2-5): GAGVSQSPSNKVTEKGKDVELRCDPISGHTALYWYRQSLGQGLEFLIYFQGNSAPDKSGLPSDRFSAERTGGSVSTLTIQRTQQEDSAVYLCASSQRDRGQETQYFGPGTRLLVL.

This clonotype was observed a handful of times. The rearrangement links TRBV9 to TRBJ2-3; 7 bases are shared with TRBD2. The CDR3 length is 15 residues. Germline V gives CDR1 SGDLS, CDR2 YYNGEE. With V trimmed by 4 bases and J by 1 base, 6 bases remained unmatched. For the CDR3, the DNA is TGTGCCAGCAGCCGGGGGGATGTCGGCACAGATACGCAGTATTTT. Its translation: CASSRGDVGTDTQYF.

This clonotype was detected only a few times. The CDR3 region has the DNA TGTGCCAGCAGCCAGACAGGATTCGGAAACACCATATATTTT. Its protein is CASSQTGFGNTIYF. V is TRBV11-2 and J is TRBJ1-3; tentative D call: TRBD1 (6 bases). CDR1 and CDR2 (germline): SGHAT, FQNNGV. The CDR3 totals 14 residues. Trimming removed 5 bases at V and 4 bases at J, with 12 bases between. Complete variable domain (other parts from reference TRBV11-2 and TRBJ1-3): EAGVAQSPRYKIIEKRQSVAFWCNPISGHATLYWYQQILGQGPKLLIQFQNNGVVDDSQLPKDRFSAERLKGVDSTLKIQPAKLEDSAVYLCASSQTGFGNTIYFGEGSWLTVV.

In its sample, this clonotype was seen a few times. The chain carries TRBV29-1 and TRBJ1-5, with 7 bases aligning to TRBD1. CDR3 size: 15 residues. The J segment lost 1 base and the V segment lost 4 bases, leaving 7 bases of the junction unmatched. Per germline, CDR1 SQVTM and CDR2 ANQGSEA. The CDR3 is CSVAMGTASNQPQHF. The CDR3 DNA is TGCAGCGTTGCTATGGGGACAGCCAGCAATCAGCCCCAGCATTTT.

The chain links TRBV6-5 to TRBJ1-2; D possibly corresponds to TRBD1 (5 bases). CDR1 is MNHEY, CDR2 SVGAGI, per germline. CDR3 length equals 13 residues. V dropped 8 bases and J dropped 7 bases, with 17 bases sitting between them. CDR3 DNA sequence: TGTGCCAGCCGGCCCCGCAGGGTTATTGGCTACACCTTC. Amino acids: CASRPRRVIGYTF.

This clonotype was seen a single time. The chain combines TRBV4-3 with TRBJ2-3, with unresolved D. V was shortened by 0 bases and J by 6 bases, with 13 bases between the two germline ends. This CDR3 spans 15 amino acids. Germline V gene data show CDR1 as LGHNA and CDR2 as YSLEER. Here the CDR3 reads CASSQDPSFTDTQYF. In DNA, the CDR3 is TGCGCCAGCAGCCAAGACCCCTCGTTCACGGATACGCAGTATTTT.

This clonotype has a count of ten or more. The gene calls are TRBV7-9 and TRBJ2-7, with 7 bases fitting TRBD1. The CDR3 covers 14 residues. Unmatched junction bases numbered 7, after V lost 6 bases and J lost 2 bases. Germline CDR1 is SEHNR and CDR2 is FQNEAQ (reference sequence). The CDR3 region is CASSWGQRAYEQYF. The CDR3 region has the DNA TGTGCCAGCAGTTGGGGACAGAGAGCCTACGAGCAGTACTTC.